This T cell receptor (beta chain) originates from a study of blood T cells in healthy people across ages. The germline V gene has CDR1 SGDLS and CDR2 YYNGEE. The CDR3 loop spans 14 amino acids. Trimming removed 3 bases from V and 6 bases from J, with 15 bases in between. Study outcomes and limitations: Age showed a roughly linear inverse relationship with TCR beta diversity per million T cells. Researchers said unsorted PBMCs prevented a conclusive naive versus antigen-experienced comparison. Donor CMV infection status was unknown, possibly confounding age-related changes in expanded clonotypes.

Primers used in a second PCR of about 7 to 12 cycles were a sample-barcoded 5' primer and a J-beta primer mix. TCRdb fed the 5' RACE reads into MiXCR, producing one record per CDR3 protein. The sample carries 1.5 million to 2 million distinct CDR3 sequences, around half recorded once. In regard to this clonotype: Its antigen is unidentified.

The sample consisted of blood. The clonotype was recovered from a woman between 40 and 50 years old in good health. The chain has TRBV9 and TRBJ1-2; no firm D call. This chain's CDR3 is CASSARTVEDGYTF. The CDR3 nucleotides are TGTGCCAGCAGCGCTCGGACCGTGGAGGATGGCTACACCTTC.